Shown below are 14 T cell receptor beta chains from a single sample sequenced in a study of technical replicates of blood from a few donors. The method was immunoSEQ multiplex PCR; TCRdb's version includes in-frame clones alone and lacks a portion of them. The table includes some 57,000 clones, about 97% detected once. Sequencing used T cells isolated from PBMCs. Receptor source: a human donor in good health.

The chain joins TRBV18 to TRBJ2-7; 10 nucleotides agree with TRBD2. V was clipped by 0 bases and J by 5 bases; unmatched bases: 7. Germline V gene lookup returns CDR1 KGHSH and CDR2 LQKENI. This CDR3 is built from 16 residues. The CDR3 is CASSPPFSGGFNEQYF. CDR3 nucleotides: TGTGCCAGCTCACCACCGTTTAGCGGGGGGTTTAACGAGCAGTACTTC.

The chain uses TRBV11-2 and TRBJ2-2; D not resolved. V was trimmed by 2 bases and J by 5 bases, leaving 21 bases between them. Looked up from germline, CDR1 is SGHAT and CDR2 is FQNNGV. There are 18 residues in the CDR3. CDR3 sequence reads: CASSLSDFGRTRTGELFF. The CDR3 DNA follows: TGTGCCAGCAGCTTATCGGATTTTGGGCGAACACGGACCGGGGAGCTGTTTTTT.

The gene calls are TRBV2 and TRBJ1-6; 10 bases map to TRBD1. V shed 8 bases and J 3 bases; nucleotides not matched to a gene: 4. CDR1 SNHLY and CDR2 FYNNEI come from the germline V gene. The CDR3 loop spans 15 amino acids. The CDR3 loop reads CASVRTGGYNSPLHF. CDR3 bases: TGTGCCAGCGTGAGGACAGGGGGCTATAATTCACCCCTCCACTTT. Complete variable domain (other parts from reference TRBV2 and TRBJ1-6): EPEVTQTPSHQVTQMGQEVILRCVPISNHLYFYWYRQILGQKVEFLVSFYNNEISEKSEIFDDQFSVERPDGSNFTLKIRSTKLEDSAMYFCASVRTGGYNSPLHFGNGTRLTVT.

In DNA, the CDR3 is TGTGCCAGCTCACTAGGACAGGGGTTCGAGCAGTACTTC. Translating it yields CASSLGQGFEQYF. The rearrangement uses TRBV18 and TRBJ2-7; 9 bases map to TRBD1. V shed 4 bases, J shed 6 bases, and the junction held 4 bases outside the gene matches. The CDR3 is made up of 13 amino acids. From germline, CDR1 is KGHSH and CDR2 LQKENI.

This chain joins TRBV29-1 and TRBJ1-1, with TRBD1 matching over 7 bases. CDR3 length: 13 amino acids. CDR1 is SQVTM and CDR2 is ANQGSEA in the germline V gene. After removal of 4 bases from V and 2 bases from J, the junction contained 4 bases not matched to a gene. In DNA form, the CDR3 reads TGCAGCGTTGCAAGACAGGGAAACACTGAAGCTTTCTTT. Translation: CSVARQGNTEAFF.

This sequence joins TRBV4-1 and TRBJ2-7; 9 positions agree with TRBD1. The CDR3 sequence is 15 residues long. The trim removed 3 bases at V and 6 bases at J, leaving 9 bases unmatched. The germline V gene encodes CDR1 MGHRA and CDR2 YSYEKL. The CDR3 spells CASSHGPGQGFEQYF. The CDR3, as DNA: TGCGCCAGCAGCCACGGACCGGGACAGGGCTTCGAGCAGTACTTC.

Comment on this clone: Compared with germline, one end of the junction differs, possibly owing to a read error. The V gene is TRBV10-2, the J gene TRBJ2-7, with 7 nucleotides matching TRBD1. The CDR3 totals 14 residues. Germline V gene lookup returns CDR1 WSHSY and CDR2 SAAADI. CDR3: CASSQSGTVREQYF. The CDR3, as DNA: TGCGCCAGCAGTCAGTCCGGGACAGTACGGGAGCAGTACTTC.

J is TRBJ2-1 and V is TRBV7-9; a possible D gene is TRBD2 (6 bases). In germline, CDR1 is SEHNR, CDR2 FQNEAQ (reference sequence). The V end was cut by 5 bases, the J end by 9 bases, with 11 bases between. The CDR3 is 12 residues long. The CDR3 bases are TGTGCCAGCAGCCAAGGAGGGTTTGAGCAGTTCTTC. It is translated as CASSQGGFEQFF.

The genes are TRBV5-6 and TRBJ2-5; no clear D. Germline CDR1 and CDR2: SGHDT and YYEEEE. There are 12 residues in the CDR3. Trimming cost V 1 base and J 5 bases, with 6 bases left between them. The CDR3 nucleotides are TGTGCCAGCAGCTTGATCCTGGAGACCCAGTACTTC. It translates to CASSLILETQYF.

The rearrangement joins TRBV18 to TRBJ2-7, with a weak D call TRBD2 (6 bases). Trimming cost V 1 base and J 0 bases, with 10 bases left between them. The germline CDR1 and CDR2 sequences are KGHSH and LQKENI. CDR3 length: 15 amino acids. As DNA, the CDR3 is TGTGCCAGCTCACCACGGCGGGACCTCTCCTACGAGCAGTACTTC. The encoded protein is CASSPRRDLSYEQYF.

The chain recombines TRBV6-1 with TRBJ1-2, with 7 bases matching TRBD1. Germline V gene sequence: CDR1 MNHNS, CDR2 SASEGT. This CDR3 comprises 13 residues. J gave up 3 bases and V 4 bases, and 2 bases lay outside the gene matches. This CDR3 is CASSAGTDYGYTF. CDR3 nucleotides: TGTGCCAGCAGTGCCGGGACAGACTATGGCTACACCTTC.

The V gene is TRBV28, the J gene TRBJ1-4; D not resolved. CDR1 MDHEN and CDR2 SYDVKM come from the germline V gene. The CDR3 sequence is 13 residues long. Trimming removed 5 bases from V and 3 bases from J, with 7 bases in between. The CDR3 reads CASSPLPNEKLFF. CDR3 nucleotide sequence: TGTGCCAGCAGTCCTCTACCTAATGAAAAACTGTTTTTT.

This chain connects TRBV7-9 to TRBJ1-2; 9 nucleotides line up with TRBD1. Germline CDR1 SEHNR, CDR2 FQNEAQ (reference sequence). Trimming took 4 bases from V and 5 from J; bases not matched to a gene: 11. The CDR3 covers 16 residues. The CDR3 spells CASSSNPGQGLYGYTF. The CDR3 coding sequence is TGTGCCAGCAGCTCTAACCCGGGACAGGGTTTGTATGGCTACACCTTC.

This clone was picked up a small number of times. The CDR3 protein is CASSQGQLRNTEAFF. CDR3 nucleotide sequence: TGCGCCAGCAGCCAAGGACAACTCCGAAACACTGAAGCTTTCTTT. The gene calls are TRBV4-1 and TRBJ1-1; D remains unclear. Per germline, CDR1 MGHRA and CDR2 YSYEKL. The length of the CDR3 is 15 residues. Trimming shortened V by 1 base and J by 2 bases, and 11 bases separated the two germline ends.